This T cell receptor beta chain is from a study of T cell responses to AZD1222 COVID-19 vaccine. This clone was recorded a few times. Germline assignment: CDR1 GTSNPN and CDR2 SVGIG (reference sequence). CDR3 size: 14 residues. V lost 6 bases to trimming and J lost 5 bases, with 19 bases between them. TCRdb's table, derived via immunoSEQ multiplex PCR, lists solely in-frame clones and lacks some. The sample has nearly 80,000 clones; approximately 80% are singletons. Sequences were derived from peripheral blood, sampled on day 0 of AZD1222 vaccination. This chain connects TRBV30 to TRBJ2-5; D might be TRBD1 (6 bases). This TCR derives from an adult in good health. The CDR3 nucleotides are TGTGCCTGCACGGAACAGGGCCGGAGGGAGACCCAGTACTTC. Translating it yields CACTEQGRRETQYF.